This entry concerns a single TCR beta chain. Germline V gene sequence: CDR1 MDHEN, CDR2 SYDVKM. V dropped 7 bases and J dropped 7; count of bases not matched to a gene: 14. The CDR3 totals 16 residues. The PCR had 60 Vbeta and 13 Jbeta primers. Measured with immunoSEQ multiplex PCR; TCRdb has only the in-frame clones, and not every one. The data contain about 200,000 clones, around 79% of them singletons. This specimen belongs to a study of cytomegalovirus exposure and HLA in healthy donors. Study-wide context: The study placed over 65% of its 398 genotyped donors in the Caucasian-associated ancestry cluster.

This receptor was identified in a male donor in good health and CMV-seropositive. The V gene is TRBV28, the J gene TRBJ2-2; 8 positions match TRBD2. What was sequenced was PBMCs. The CDR3 reads CASTSYGTSVGGELFF. The CDR3 DNA follows: TGTGCCAGCACCTCCTACGGGACTAGTGTTGGCGGGGAGCTGTTTTTT.